This T cell receptor (beta chain) was recovered during a study of blood T cell repertoires in COVID-19. About the study: Spain, Italy and the United States supplied samples that represented acute and convalescent COVID-19.

In the study's own analysis: Estimation of nucleated cell counts was performed using reference gene primer amplification. TCRdb's copy holds only in-frame clones and misses some; the assay was immunoSEQ multiplex PCR. V and J calls and clone size are those listed in that table; D and trimming were worked out from the DNA. The sample contains 150,000 to 200,000 clones, 89% of which appear only once. The sample taken for sequencing was peripheral blood. This receptor was taken from a man between 18 and 29 years old who had recovered from COVID-19.

The CDR3 DNA sequence: TGTGCCAGCAGTTCCGCAGGGAATCAGCCCCAGCATTTT. It encodes CASSSAGNQPQHF. The gene calls are TRBV6-5 and TRBJ1-5, with D tentatively TRBD1 (5 bases). Trimming cost V 4 bases and J 4 bases, with 8 bases left between them. CDR3 size: 13 residues. Germline V gene data show CDR1 as MNHEY and CDR2 as SVGAGI.